Only a few counts were recorded for the clone carrying this T cell receptor beta chain. The antigen is unknown. This entry comes from a study of T-cell memory formation after mild COVID-19. Findings of the study overall: Contracting clones from day 15 to 85 had balanced CD4/CD8; later expanders favoured CD4+.

From the 5' RACE reads, TCRdb called clonotypes with MiXCR, one entry per CDR3 protein. The data contain some 280,000 distinct CDR3 sequences, around 15% of them singletons. Sequenced sample: PBMCs or a T cell subset sorted from them (not recorded which). This receptor was obtained from a young man who had mild COVID-19 (a few samples of this study predate the infection). Cell type and time point are not known.

CDR3 in amino acids: CASSLGVVPYNEQFF. CDR3 nucleotide sequence: TGTGCCAGCAGCTTAGGGGTGGTACCCTACAATGAGCAGTTCTTC. This chain links TRBV7-3 with TRBJ2-1; the D is unclear. V gave up 2 bases and J gave up 2 bases, with 10 bases separating them. This CDR3 comprises 15 residues. Germline V gives CDR1 SGHTA, CDR2 FQGTGA. Variable domain in full (rest from reference TRBV7-3 and TRBJ2-1): GAGVSQTPSNKVTEKGKYVELRCDPISGHTALYWYRQSLGQGPEFLIYFQGTGAADDSGLPNDRFFAVRPEGSVSTLKIQRTERGDSAVYLCASSLGVVPYNEQFFGPGTRLTVL.